This is a list of T cell receptor beta chains from one sample in a study of identical twins. Using its own MiXCR run on the 5' RACE reads, TCRdb lists one record per CDR3 protein. The sample consists of about 810,000 distinct CDR3 sequences, 9% to 15% of them appearing once. These same records also appear under a second study, on yellow fever vaccine responses in identical twins.

The source material was PBMCs. The receptors here all came from a young woman in good health. The conserved cysteine and the conserved F or W are not part of the CDR3 here. The order of the fields is J gene, CDR3 length, D gene, V gene, CDR3 protein. The D gene is left open where the match is weak.

J: TRBJ1-4; length: 12; D: NA; V: TRBV5-1; CDR3: ASSERQADEKLF
J: TRBJ1-2; length: 11; D: NA; V: TRBV12-3/TRBV12-4; CDR3: ASSPGTPYGYT
J: TRBJ2-1; length: 13; D: TRBD2; V: TRBV3-1; CDR3: ASSQFSRGGDEQF
J: TRBJ1-5; length: 10; D: NA; V: TRBV12-3/TRBV12-4; CDR3: AAGRHWGPQH
J: TRBJ1-2; length: 11; D: NA; V: TRBV5-1; CDR3: ASSEDADYGYT
J: TRBJ1-2; length: 13; D: NA; V: TRBV28; CDR3: ASSPWSDPYYGYT
J: TRBJ1-4; length: 14; D: NA; V: TRBV10-3; CDR3: AISTTSPQGNEKLF
J: TRBJ1-5; length: 12; D: TRBD1; V: TRBV2; CDR3: ASRQTGVGQPQH
J: TRBJ2-1; length: 13; D: NA; V: TRBV5-1; CDR3: ASSLVRTTVNEQF
J: TRBJ2-3; length: 15; D: NA; V: TRBV28; CDR3: ASSLSTVLTSTDTQY
J: TRBJ1-1; length: 12; D: TRBD1; V: TRBV29-1; CDR3: SVAGQGADTEAF
J: TRBJ2-2; length: 12; D: NA; V: TRBV19; CDR3: ASRPTGKAGELF
J: TRBJ2-1; length: 14; D: TRBD2; V: TRBV7-9; CDR3: ASSSGLAAIYNEQF
J: TRBJ1-2; length: 12; D: NA; V: TRBV7-9; CDR3: ASSSEVRYYGYT
J: TRBJ2-7; length: 12; D: NA; V: TRBV20-1; CDR3: SARDAGNIYEQY
J: TRBJ2-2; length: 12; D: TRBD2; V: TRBV27; CDR3: ASNGLAGSGELF
J: TRBJ2-5; length: 11; D: NA; V: TRBV28; CDR3: ASSPNRRETQY
J: TRBJ2-5; length: 13; D: NA; V: TRBV10-3; CDR3: AISERGKLQETQY
J: TRBJ2-2; length: 11; D: NA; V: TRBV3-1; CDR3: ASSQSRPGELF
J: TRBJ2-1; length: 13; D: NA; V: TRBV5-1; CDR3: ASSLGDWAYNEQF
J: TRBJ2-1; length: 17; D: TRBD2; V: TRBV5-1; CDR3: ASSSRGLAGADLYNEQF
J: TRBJ1-1; length: 9; D: NA; V: TRBV20-1; CDR3: SAPGVAEAF
J: TRBJ2-3; length: 13; D: TRBD2; V: TRBV6-1; CDR3: ASSSVREGEDTQY
J: TRBJ2-3; length: 13; D: NA; V: TRBV10-3; CDR3: AISEPSGTFDTQY
J: TRBJ1-6; length: 11; D: NA; V: TRBV12-3/TRBV12-4; CDR3: ASSPRRESPLH
J: TRBJ2-7; length: 11; D: NA; V: TRBV24-1; CDR3: ATSPRGGGEQY